This T cell receptor beta chain was sequenced in a study of Ad26.COV2.S vaccination and SARS-CoV-2 variants. Turning to the study itself: Once, or twice with 56 days between doses, Ad26.COV2.S was given intramuscularly. Study findings and constraints: TCR breadth and depth estimates may have understated total T cell responses.

Clones were sequenced by immunoSEQ multiplex PCR, and TCRdb holds only the in-frame ones, with some missing. The profile shows about 680,000 clones, around 92% of them singletons. The CDR3 covers 12 residues. The ends were cut back, 5 bases at V and 5 bases at J, with 8 bases in the middle. Germline CDR1 and CDR2: SGHNT and YYREEE (reference sequence). On this clone itself: Its antigen is as yet unknown.

Indicated treatment: some 20 received Ad26.COV2.S at low or high dose, single or two shots; five or six received placebo; per-sample allocation not given. Day 63 following the first vaccine or placebo injection was when the samples were taken. The receptor comes from a person aged 18-60 years who received the Ad26.COV2.S COVID-19 vaccine or a placebo. The input for sequencing was peripheral blood, taken in a trial of Ad26.COV2.S vaccine versus placebo. The J gene is TRBJ2-1, the V gene TRBV5-4; the D gene is possibly TRBD1 (6 bases). The CDR3 bases are TGTGCCAGCAGTTGGACAGACAATGAGCAGTTCTTC. Its protein is CASSWTDNEQFF.